The T cell receptor beta chain described here comes from a study of beta chain features in type 1 diabetes. The CDR3 spans 15 residues. Germline loops: CDR1 KGHSH, CDR2 LQKENI. V dropped 7 bases and J dropped 1; count of bases not matched to a gene: 8. As concerns this clone: No antigen is known for it.

Study results and limitations: At VDJ recombination sites, type 1 diabetes patients had fewer insertions and more deleted nucleotides. In every one of the four CD4+ subsets, TCRB CDR3s were moderately but significantly shorter in Type 1 diabetes patients.

The entirety of the isolated RNA underwent reverse transcription, so expressed TCRB transcripts were sequenced. There were about 3.57 million reads on average in the naive, central memory and regulatory T cell samples. The protocol was immunoSEQ multiplex PCR, while the TCRdb copy is restricted to in-frame clones and leaves out a portion. The table shows about 660,000 clones, with roughly 13% occurring only once. This receptor was obtained from a man between 18 and 29 years old with type 1 diabetes. The chain employs TRBV18 and TRBJ2-3, with 7 bases matching TRBD2. The sample consisted of naive CD4+ T cells from blood. The CDR3 protein is CASFREGRGTDTQYF. The CDR3 bases are TGTGCCAGCTTTCGAGAGGGGAGGGGCACAGATACGCAGTATTTT. The entire variable domain, with the rest obtained from reference TRBV18 and TRBJ2-3, is as follows: NAGVMQNPRHLVRRRGQEARLRCSPMKGHSHVYWYRQLPEEGLKFMVYLQKENIIDESGMPKERFSAEFPKEGPSILRIQQVVRGDSAAYFCASFREGRGTDTQYFGPGTRLTVL.